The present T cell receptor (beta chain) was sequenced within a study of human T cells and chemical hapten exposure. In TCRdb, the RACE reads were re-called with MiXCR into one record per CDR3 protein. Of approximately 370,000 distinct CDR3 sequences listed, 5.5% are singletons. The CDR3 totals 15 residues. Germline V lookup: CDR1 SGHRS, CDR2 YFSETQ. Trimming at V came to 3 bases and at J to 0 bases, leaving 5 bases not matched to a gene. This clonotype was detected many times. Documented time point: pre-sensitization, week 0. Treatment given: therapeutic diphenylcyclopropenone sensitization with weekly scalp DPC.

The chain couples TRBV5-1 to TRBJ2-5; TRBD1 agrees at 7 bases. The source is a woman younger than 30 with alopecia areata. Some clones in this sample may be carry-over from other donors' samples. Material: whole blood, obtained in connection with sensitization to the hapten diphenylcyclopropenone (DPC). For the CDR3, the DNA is TGCGCCAGCAGCTCGTGGGACAGCAACCAAGAGACCCAGTACTTC. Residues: CASSSWDSNQETQYF.